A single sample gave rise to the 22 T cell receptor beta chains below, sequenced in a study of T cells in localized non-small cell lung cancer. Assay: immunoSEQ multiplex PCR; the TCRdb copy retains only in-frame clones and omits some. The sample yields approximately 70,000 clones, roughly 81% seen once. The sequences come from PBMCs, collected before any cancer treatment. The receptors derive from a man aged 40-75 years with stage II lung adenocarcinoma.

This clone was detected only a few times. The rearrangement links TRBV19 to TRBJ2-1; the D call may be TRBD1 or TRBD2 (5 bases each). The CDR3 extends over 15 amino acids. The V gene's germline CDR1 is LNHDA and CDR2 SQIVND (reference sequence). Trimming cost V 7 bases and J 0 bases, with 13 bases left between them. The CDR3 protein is CASTPPGSSYNEQFF. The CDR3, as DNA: TGTGCCAGTACCCCCCCAGGGAGCTCCTACAATGAGCAGTTCTTC.

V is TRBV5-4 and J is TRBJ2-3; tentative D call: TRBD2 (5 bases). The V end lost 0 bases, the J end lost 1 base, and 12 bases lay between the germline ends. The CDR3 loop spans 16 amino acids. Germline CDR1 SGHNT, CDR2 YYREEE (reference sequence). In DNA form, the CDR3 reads TGTGCCAGCAGCTTGGGAACTTCGAGGGGCACAGATACGCAGTATTTT. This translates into CASSLGTSRGTDTQYF.

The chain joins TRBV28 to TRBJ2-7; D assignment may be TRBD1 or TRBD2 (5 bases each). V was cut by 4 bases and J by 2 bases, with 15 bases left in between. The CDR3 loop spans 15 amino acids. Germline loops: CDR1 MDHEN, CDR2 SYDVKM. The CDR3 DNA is TGTGCCAGCAGTTCTACCGGGACGGGGACCTACGAGCAGTACTTC. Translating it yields CASSSTGTGTYEQYF. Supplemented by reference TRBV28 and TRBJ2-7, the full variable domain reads DVKVTQSSRYLVKRTGEKVFLECVQDMDHENMFWYRQDPGLGLRLIYFSYDVKMKEKGDIPEGYSVSREKKERFSLILESASTNQTSMYLCASSSTGTGTYEQYFGPGTRLTVT.

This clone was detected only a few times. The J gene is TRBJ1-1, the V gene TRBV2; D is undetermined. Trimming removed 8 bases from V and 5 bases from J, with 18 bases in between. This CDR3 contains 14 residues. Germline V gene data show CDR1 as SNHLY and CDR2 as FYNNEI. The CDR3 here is CASSSGPWMTEAFF. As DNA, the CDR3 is TGTGCCAGCTCATCGGGCCCTTGGATGACTGAAGCTTTCTTT.

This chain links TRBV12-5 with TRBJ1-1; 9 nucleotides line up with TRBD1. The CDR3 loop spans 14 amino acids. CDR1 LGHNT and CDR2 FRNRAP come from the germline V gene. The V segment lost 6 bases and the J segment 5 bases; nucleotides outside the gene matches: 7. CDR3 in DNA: TGTGCTAGTGGGATACAGGGGGCTAGGACTGAAGCTTTCTTT. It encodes CASGIQGARTEAFF.

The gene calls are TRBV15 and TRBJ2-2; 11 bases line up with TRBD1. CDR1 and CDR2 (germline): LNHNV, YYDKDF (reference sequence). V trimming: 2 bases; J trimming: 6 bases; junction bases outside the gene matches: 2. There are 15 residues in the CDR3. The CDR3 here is CATSRLGQGAGELFF. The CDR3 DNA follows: TGTGCCACCAGCAGACTGGGACAGGGGGCCGGGGAGCTGTTTTTT.

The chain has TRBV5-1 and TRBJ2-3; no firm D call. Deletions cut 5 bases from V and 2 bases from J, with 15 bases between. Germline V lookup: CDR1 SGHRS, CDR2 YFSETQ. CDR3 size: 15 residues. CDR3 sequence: CASRPTELPTDTQYF. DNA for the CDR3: TGCGCCAGCAGGCCGACGGAACTTCCCACAGATACGCAGTATTTT.

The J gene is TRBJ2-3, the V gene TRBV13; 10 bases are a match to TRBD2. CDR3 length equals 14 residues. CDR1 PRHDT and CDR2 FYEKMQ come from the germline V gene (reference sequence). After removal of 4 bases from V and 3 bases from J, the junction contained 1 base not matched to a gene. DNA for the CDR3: TGTGCCAGCAGCTCTAGCGGGAGTACAGATACGCAGTATTTT. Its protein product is CASSSSGSTDTQYF.

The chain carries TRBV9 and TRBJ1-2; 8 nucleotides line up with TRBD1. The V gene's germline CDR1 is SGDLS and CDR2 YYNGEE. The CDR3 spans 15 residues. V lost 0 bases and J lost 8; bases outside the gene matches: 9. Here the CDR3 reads CASSVGQGSAGGYTF. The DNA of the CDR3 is TGTGCCAGCAGCGTAGGACAGGGGTCTGCAGGAGGCTACACCTTC.

The CDR3 is CASSFGIEQFF. The CDR3 nucleotides are TGCGCCAGCAGCTTTGGGATTGAGCAGTTCTTC. The rearrangement uses TRBV5-1 and TRBJ2-1; no definite D call. This CDR3 has 11 residues. Germline V CDR1 and CDR2: SGHRS, YFSETQ. Trimming removed 2 bases from V and 9 bases from J, with 6 bases in between.

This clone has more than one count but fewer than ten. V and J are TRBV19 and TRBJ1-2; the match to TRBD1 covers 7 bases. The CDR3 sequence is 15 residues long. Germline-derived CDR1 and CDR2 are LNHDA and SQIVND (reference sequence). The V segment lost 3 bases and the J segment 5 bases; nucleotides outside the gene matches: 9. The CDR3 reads CASSMEGQIFYGYTF. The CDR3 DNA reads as TGTGCCAGTAGTATGGAGGGACAGATTTTTTATGGCTACACCTTC.

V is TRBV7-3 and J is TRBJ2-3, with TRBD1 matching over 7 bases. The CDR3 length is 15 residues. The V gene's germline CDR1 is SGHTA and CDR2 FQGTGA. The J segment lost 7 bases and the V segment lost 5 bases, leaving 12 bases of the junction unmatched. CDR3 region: CASSPTGQLQNTQYF. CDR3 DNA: TGTGCCAGCAGCCCGACGGGACAGCTCCAAAATACGCAGTATTTT.

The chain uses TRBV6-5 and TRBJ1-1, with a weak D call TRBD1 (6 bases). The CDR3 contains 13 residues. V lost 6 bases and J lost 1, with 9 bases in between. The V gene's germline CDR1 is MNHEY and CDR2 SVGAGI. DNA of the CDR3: TGTGCCAGCAGGGGGGGCTGGAACACTGAAGCTTTCTTT. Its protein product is CASRGGWNTEAFF.

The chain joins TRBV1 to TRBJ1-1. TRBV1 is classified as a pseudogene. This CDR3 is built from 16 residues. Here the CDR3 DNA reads TGCACCAGCAGCCAATTCCCACGGGAGGCCAACACTGAAGCTTTCTTT. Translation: CTSSQFPREANTEAFF.

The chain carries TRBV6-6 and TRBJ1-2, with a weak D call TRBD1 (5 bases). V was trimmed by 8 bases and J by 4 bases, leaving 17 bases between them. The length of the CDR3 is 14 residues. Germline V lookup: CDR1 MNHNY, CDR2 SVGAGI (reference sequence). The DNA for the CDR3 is TGTGCCAGCGGGACCCAGGGTCTCCGCTATGGCTACACCTTC. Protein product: CASGTQGLRYGYTF.

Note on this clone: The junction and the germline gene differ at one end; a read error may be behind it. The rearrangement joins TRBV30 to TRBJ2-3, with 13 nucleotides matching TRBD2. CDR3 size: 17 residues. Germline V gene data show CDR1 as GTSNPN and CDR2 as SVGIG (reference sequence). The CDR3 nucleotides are TGTGCCTGGAGTGTATCCACTAGCGGGAGGGGGACAGATGCGCAGTATTTT. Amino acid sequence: CAWSVSTSGRGTDAQYF.

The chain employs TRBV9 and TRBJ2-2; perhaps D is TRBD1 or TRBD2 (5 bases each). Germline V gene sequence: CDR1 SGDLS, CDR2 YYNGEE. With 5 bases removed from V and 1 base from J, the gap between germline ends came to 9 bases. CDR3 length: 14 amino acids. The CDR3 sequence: CASRGTGNTGELFF. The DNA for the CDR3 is TGTGCCAGCAGGGGGACGGGGAACACCGGGGAGCTGTTTTTT.

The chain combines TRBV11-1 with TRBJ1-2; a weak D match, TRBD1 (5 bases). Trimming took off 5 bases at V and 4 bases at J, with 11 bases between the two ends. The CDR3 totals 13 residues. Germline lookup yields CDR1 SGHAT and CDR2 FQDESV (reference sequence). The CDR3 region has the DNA TGTGCCAGCAGCCAACAGGAGGGCTATGGCTACACCTTC. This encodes CASSQQEGYGYTF.

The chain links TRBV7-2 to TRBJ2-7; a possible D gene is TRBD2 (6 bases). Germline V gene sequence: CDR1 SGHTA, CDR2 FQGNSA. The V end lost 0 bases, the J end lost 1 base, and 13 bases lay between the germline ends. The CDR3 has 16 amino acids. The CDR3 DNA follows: TGTGCCAGCAGCTTAGCGGGGGGAGGTTCATCCTACGAGCAGTACTTC. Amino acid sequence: CASSLAGGGSSYEQYF.

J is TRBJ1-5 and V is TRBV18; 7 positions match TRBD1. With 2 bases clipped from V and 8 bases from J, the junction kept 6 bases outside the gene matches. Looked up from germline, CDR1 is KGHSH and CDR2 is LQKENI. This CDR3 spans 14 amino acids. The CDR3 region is CASSPDRAAKPQHF. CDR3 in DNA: TGTGCCAGCTCACCAGACAGGGCGGCTAAGCCCCAGCATTTT.

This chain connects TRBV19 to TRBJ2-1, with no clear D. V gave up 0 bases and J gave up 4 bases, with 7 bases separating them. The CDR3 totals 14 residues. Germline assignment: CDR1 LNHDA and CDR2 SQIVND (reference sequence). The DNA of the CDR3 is TGTGCCAGTAGTATAGATCGCGGATACAATGAGCAGTTCTTC. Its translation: CASSIDRGYNEQFF.

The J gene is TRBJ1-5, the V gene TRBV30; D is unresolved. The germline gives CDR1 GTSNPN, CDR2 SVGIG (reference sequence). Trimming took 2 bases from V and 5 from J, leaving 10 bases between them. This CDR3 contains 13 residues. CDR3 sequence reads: CAWSQGRDQPQHF. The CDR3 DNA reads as TGTGCCTGGAGTCAAGGGAGGGATCAGCCCCAGCATTTT.